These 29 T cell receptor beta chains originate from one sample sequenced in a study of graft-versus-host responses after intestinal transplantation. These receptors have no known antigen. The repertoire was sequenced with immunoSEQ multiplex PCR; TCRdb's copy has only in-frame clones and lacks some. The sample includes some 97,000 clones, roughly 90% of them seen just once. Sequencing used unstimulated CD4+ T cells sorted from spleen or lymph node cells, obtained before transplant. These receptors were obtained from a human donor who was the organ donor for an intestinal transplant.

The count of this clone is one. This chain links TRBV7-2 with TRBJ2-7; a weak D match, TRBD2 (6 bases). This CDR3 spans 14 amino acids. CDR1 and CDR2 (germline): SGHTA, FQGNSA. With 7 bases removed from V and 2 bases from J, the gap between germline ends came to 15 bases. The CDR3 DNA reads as TGTGCCAGCACCCCCCCCGGGAGAACCTACGAGCAGTACTTC. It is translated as CASTPPGRTYEQYF.

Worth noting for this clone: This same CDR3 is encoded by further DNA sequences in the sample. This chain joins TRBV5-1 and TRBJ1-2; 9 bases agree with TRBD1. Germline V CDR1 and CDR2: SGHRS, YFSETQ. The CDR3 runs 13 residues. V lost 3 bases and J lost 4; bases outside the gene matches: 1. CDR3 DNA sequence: TGCGCCAGCAGCTCGGGACAGGGCTATGGCTACACCTTC. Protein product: CASSSGQGYGYTF.

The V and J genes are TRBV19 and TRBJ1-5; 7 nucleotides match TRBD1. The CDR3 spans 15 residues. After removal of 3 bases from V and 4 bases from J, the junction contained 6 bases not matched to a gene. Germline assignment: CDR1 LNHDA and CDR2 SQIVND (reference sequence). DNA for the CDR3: TGTGCCAGTAGTATCGTAGGGGGCTTGAATCAGCCCCAGCATTTT. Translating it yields CASSIVGGLNQPQHF. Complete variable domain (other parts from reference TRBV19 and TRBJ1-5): DGGITQSPKYLFRKEGQNVTLSCEQNLNHDAMYWYRQDPGQGLRLIYYSQIVNDFQKGDIAEGYSVSREKKESFPLTVTSAQKNPTAFYLCASSIVGGLNQPQHFGDGTRLSIL.

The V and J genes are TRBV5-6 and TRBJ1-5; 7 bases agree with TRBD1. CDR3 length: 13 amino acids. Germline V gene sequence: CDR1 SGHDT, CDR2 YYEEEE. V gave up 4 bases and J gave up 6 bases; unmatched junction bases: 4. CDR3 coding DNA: TGTGCCAGCAGCCTCACAGGGGTTCAGCCCCAGCATTTT. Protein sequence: CASSLTGVQPQHF.

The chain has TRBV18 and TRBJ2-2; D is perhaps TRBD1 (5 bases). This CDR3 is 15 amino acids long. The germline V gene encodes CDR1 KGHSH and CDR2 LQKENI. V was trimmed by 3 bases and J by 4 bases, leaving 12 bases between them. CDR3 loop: CASSPLTVSTGELFF. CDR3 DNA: TGTGCCAGCTCACCCTTGACAGTCTCCACCGGGGAGCTGTTTTTT.

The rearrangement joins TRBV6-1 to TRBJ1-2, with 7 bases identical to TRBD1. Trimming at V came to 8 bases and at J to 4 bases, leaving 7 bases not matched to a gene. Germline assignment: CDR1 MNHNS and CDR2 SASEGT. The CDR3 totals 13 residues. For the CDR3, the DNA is TGTGCCAGCGTCCGGGACAGAGCCTATGGCTACACCTTC. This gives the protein CASVRDRAYGYTF.

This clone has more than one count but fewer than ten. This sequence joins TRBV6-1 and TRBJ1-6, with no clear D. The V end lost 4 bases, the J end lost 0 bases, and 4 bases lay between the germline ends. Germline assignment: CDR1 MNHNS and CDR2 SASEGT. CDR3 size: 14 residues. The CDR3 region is CASSGGSYNSPLHF. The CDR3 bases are TGTGCCAGCAGTGGGGGCTCCTATAATTCACCCCTCCACTTT.

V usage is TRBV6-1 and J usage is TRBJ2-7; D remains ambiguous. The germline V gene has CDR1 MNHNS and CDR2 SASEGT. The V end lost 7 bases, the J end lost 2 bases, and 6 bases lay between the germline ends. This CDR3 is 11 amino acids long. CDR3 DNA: TGTGCCAGCATCGGTACCTACGAGCAGTACTTC. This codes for CASIGTYEQYF.

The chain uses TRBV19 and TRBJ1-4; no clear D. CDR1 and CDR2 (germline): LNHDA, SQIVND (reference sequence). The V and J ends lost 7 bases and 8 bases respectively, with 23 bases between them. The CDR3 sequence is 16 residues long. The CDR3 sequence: CASMSFSARGGEKLFF. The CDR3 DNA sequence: TGTGCCAGTATGTCCTTCTCGGCACGCGGTGGGGAAAAACTGTTTTTT.

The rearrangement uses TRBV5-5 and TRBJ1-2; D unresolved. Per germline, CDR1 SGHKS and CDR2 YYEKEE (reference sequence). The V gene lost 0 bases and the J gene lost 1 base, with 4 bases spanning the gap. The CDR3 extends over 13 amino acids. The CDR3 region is CASSLGGNYGYTF. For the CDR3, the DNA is TGTGCCAGCAGCTTGGGTGGTAACTATGGCTACACCTTC.

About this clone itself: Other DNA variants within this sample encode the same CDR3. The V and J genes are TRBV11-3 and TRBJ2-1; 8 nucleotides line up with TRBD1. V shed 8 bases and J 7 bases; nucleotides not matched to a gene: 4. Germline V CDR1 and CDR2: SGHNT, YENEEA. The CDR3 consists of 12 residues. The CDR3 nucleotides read TGTGCCAGCTCCCGACAGGGGAATGAGCAGTTCTTC. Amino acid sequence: CASSRQGNEQFF.

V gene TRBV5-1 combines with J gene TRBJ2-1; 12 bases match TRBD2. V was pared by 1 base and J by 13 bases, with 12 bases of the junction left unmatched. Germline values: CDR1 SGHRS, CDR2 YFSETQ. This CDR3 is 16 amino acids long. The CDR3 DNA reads TGCGCCAGCAGCTTGACCTATTCACCTAGCGGGGGGGCCCAGTTCTTC. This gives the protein CASSLTYSPSGGAQFF.

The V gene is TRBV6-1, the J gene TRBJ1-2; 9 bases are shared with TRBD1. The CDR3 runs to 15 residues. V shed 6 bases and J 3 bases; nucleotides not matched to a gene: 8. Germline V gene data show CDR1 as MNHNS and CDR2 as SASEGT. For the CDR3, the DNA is TGTGCCAGCAGCCCTGGGACAGGGAGAGACTATGGCTACACCTTC. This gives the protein CASSPGTGRDYGYTF.

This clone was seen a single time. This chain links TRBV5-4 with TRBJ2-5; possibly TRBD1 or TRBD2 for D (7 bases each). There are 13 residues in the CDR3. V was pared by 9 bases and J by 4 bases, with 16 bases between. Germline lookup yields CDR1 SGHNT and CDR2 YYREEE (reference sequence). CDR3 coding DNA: TGTGCCAAGCAGGGGGGGCCAGGAGAGACCCAGTACTTC. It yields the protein CAKQGGPGETQYF.

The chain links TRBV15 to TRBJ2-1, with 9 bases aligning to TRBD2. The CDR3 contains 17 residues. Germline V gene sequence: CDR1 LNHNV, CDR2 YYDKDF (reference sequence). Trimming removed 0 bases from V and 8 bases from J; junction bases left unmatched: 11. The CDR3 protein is CATSRDLSGGYQDEQFF. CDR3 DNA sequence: TGTGCCACCAGCAGAGATCTTAGCGGGGGATACCAGGATGAGCAGTTCTTC. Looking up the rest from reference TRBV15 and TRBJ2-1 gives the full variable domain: DAMVIQNPRYQVTQFGKPVTLSCSQTLNHNVMYWYQQKSSQAPKLLFHYYDKDFNNEADTPDNFQSRRPNTSFCFLDIRSPGLGDTAMYLCATSRDLSGGYQDEQFFGPGTRLTVL.

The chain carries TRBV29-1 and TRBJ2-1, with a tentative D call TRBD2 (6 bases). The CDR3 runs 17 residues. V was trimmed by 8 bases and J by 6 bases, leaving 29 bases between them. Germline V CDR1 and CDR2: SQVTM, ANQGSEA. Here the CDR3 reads CSSQPAYGGLFGNEQFF. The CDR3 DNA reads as TGCAGCTCTCAACCGGCTTACGGGGGACTCTTCGGCAATGAGCAGTTCTTC.

The CDR3 DNA reads as TGTGCCAGCAGTGATATAGGACAGGGCTTCTCTGGAAACACCATATATTTT. Its protein is CASSDIGQGFSGNTIYF. This chain connects TRBV25-1 to TRBJ1-3, with 8 bases aligning to TRBD1. This CDR3 has 17 residues. Germline CDR1 and CDR2: MGHDK and SYGVNS. The V segment lost 3 bases and the J segment 0 bases; nucleotides outside the gene matches: 7.

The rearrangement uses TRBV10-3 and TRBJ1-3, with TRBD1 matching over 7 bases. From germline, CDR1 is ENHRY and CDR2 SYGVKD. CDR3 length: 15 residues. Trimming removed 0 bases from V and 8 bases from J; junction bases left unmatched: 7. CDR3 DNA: TGTGCCATCAGTGAGTCCAGACAGGGTGTAGACACCATATATTTT. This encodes CAISESRQGVDTIYF.

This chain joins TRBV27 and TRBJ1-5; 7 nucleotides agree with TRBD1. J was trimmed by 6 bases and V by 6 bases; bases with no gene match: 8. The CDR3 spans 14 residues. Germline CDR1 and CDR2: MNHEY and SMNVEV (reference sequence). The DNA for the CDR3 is TGTGCCAGCAGGTACTCAGGGGGTGGTCAGCCCCAGCATTTT. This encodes CASRYSGGGQPQHF.

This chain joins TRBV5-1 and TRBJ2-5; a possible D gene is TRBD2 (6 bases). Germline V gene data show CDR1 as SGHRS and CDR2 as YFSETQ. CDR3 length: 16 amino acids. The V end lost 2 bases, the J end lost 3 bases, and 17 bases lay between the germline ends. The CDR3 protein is CASSFMEGLRKETQYF. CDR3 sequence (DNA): TGCGCCAGCAGCTTCATGGAGGGGTTAAGGAAAGAGACCCAGTACTTC.

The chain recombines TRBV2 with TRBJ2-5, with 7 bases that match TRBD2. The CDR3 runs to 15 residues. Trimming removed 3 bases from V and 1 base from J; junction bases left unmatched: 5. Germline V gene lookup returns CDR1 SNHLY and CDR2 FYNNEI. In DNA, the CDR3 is TGTGCCAGCAGTGACGTAGTAGCGGGCCAAGAGACCCAGTACTTC. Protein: CASSDVVAGQETQYF.

CDR3 loop: CASSTDRGETQYF. In DNA, the CDR3 is TGTGCCAGCAGTACGGACAGGGGAGAGACCCAGTACTTC. The chain uses TRBV2 and TRBJ2-5, with 9 positions matching TRBD1. The CDR3 extends over 13 amino acids. Germline CDR1 SNHLY, CDR2 FYNNEI. J lost 4 bases, V lost 5 bases, and 2 bases had no gene match.

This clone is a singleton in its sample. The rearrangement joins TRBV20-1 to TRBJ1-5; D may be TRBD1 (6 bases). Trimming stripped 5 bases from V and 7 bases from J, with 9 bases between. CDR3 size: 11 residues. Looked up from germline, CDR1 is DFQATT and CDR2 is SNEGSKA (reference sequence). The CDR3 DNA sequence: TGCAGTGCTGCTCAGGGGCAGCCCCAGCATTTT. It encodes CSAAQGQPQHF.

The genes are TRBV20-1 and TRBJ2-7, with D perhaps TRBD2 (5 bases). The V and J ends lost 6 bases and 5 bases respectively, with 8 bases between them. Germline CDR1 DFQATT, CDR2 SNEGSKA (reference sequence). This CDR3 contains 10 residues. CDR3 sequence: CSAGVDEQYF. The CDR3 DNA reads TGCAGTGCCGGGGTCGACGAGCAGTACTTC.

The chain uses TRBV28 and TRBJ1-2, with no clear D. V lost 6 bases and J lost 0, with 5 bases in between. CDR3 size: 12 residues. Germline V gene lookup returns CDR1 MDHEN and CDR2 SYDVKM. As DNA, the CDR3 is TGTGCCAGCAGCACAGCTAACTATGGCTACACCTTC. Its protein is CASSTANYGYTF.

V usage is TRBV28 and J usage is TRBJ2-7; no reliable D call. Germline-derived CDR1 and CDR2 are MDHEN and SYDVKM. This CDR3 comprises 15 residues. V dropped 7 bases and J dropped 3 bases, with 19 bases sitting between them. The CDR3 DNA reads TGTGCCAGCACTACCCCCGGGCAGGTTGTCTACGAGCAGTACTTC. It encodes CASTTPGQVVYEQYF.

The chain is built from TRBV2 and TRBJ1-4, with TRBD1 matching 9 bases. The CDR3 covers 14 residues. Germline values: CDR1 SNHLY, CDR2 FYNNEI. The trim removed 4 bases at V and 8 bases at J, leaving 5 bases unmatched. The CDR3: CASSADRGYEKLFF. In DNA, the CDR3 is TGTGCCAGCAGTGCGGACAGGGGCTACGAAAAACTGTTTTTT.

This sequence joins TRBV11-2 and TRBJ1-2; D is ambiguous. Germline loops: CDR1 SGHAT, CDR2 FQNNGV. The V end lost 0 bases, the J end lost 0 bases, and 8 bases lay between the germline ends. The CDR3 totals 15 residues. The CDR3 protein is CASSLERGANYGYTF. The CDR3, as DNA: TGTGCCAGCAGCTTAGAGCGGGGAGCTAACTATGGCTACACCTTC.

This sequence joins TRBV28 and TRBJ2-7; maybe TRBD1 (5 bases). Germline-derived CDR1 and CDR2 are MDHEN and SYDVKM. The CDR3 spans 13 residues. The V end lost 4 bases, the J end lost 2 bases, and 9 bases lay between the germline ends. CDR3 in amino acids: CASSSAGPYEQYF. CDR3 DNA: TGTGCCAGCAGTTCCGCAGGGCCCTACGAGCAGTACTTC.